This T cell receptor (beta chain) was identified in a study of OX40 agonist ivuxolimab in advanced cancers. Assay: immunoSEQ multiplex PCR; the TCRdb copy retains only in-frame clones and omits some. Of about 90,000 clones in the sample, more than 80% are singletons; the top ten hold over 7%. Germline trimming cut 2 bases from V and 3 bases from J; bases unmatched to any gene: 3. The germline V gene has CDR1 MNHEY and CDR2 SMNVEV (reference sequence). CDR3 length equals 14 residues. The input for sequencing was CD4+ or CD8+ T cells sorted from blood, taken in a trial of the OX40 agonist ivuxolimab. The chain links TRBV27 to TRBJ2-5; 7 nucleotides agree with TRBD2. This TCR derives from an adult with an advanced solid tumor such as melanoma, head and neck, liver or kidney cancer. The CDR3 sequence is CASSLAGAEETQYF. The CDR3 bases are TGTGCCAGCAGTTTAGCGGGAGCGGAAGAGACCCAGTACTTC.